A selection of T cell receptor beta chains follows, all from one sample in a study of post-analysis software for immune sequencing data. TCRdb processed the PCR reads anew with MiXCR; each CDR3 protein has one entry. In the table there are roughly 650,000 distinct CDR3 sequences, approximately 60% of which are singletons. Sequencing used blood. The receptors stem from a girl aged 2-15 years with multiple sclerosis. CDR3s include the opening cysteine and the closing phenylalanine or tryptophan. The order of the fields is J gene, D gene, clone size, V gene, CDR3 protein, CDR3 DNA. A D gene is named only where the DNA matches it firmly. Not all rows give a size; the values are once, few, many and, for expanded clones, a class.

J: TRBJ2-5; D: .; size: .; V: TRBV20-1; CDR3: CSARDKYQETQYF; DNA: TGCAGTGCTAGAGATAAGTACCAAGAGACCCAGTACTTC
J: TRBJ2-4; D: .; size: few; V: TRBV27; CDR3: CASSPRDLGLATKNIQYF; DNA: TGTGCCAGCAGTCCGCGGGACCTGGGATTGGCGACCAAAAACATTCAGTACTTC
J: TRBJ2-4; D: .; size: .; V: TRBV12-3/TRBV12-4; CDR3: CASSLWGERNIQYF; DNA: TGTGCCAGCAGTTTATGGGGAGAAAGAAACATTCAGTACTTC
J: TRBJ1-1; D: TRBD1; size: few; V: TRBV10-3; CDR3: CAIGRGDSRNEAFF; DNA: TGTGCCATCGGGCGGGGGGACAGTAGGAATGAAGCTTTCTTT
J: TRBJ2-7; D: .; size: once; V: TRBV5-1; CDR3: CASSRGAESSYEQYF; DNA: TGCGCCAGCAGCCGGGGAGCCGAATCCTCCTACGAGCAGTACTTC
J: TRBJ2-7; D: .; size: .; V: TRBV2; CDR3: CASSDGRTTYEQYF; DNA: TGTGCCAGCAGTGACGGCCGAACCACCTACGAGCAGTACTTC
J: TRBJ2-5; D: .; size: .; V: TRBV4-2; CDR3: CASSQAQGVRVETQYF; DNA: TGTGCCAGCAGCCAAGCCCAGGGAGTACGAGTGGAGACCCAGTACTTC
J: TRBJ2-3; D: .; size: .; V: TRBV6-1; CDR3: CASSVYRGTDTQYF; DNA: TGTGCCAGCAGTGTATACCGGGGCACAGATACGCAGTATTTT
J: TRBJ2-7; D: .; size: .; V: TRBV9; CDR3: CASNLPSLSYEQYF; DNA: TGTGCCAGTAACCTCCCATCTTTGTCCTACGAGCAGTACTTC
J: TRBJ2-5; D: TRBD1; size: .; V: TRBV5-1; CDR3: CASSLGDSVGETQYF; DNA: TGCGCCAGCAGCTTGGGGGACAGCGTAGGGGAGACCCAGTACTTC
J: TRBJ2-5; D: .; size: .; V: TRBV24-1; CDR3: CATEYQETQYF; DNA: TGTGCCACCGAGTACCAAGAGACCCAGTACTTC
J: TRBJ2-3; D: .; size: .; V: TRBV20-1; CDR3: CSATRGASDTQYF; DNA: TGCAGTGCTACGCGAGGGGCATCCGATACGCAGTATTTT
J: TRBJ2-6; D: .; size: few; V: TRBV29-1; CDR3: CSVVSSGANVLTF; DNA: TGCAGCGTCGTGAGCTCTGGGGCCAACGTCCTGACTTTC
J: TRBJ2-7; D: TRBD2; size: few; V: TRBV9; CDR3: CASSVQPSGSYEQYF; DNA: TGTGCCAGCAGCGTACAGCCTAGCGGGAGTTACGAGCAGTACTTC
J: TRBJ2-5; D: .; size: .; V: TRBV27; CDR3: CASSIGLSQETQYF; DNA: TGTGCCAGCAGTATCGGACTATCCCAAGAGACCCAGTACTTC
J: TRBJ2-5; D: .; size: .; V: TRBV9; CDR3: CASSVYEGETQYF; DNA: TGTGCCAGCAGCGTCTATGAGGGAGAGACCCAGTACTTC
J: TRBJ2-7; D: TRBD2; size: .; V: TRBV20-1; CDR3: CSARRTSDYEQYF; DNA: TGCAGTGCTAGGAGGACTAGCGACTACGAGCAGTACTTC
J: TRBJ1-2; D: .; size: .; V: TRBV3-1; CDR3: CASSLKIGGLRTF; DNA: TGTGCCAGCAGCCTTAAGATAGGGGGGCTTCGCACCTTC
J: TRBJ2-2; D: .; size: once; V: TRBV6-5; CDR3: CASSSLTGGELFF; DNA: TGTGCCAGCAGCTCACTCACGGGCGGGGAGCTGTTTTTT
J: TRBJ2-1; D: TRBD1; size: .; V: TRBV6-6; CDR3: CASRPDRDSYNEQFF; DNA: TGTGCCAGCAGACCCGACAGGGACTCCTACAATGAGCAGTTCTTC
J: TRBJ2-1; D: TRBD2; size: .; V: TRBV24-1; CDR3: CATSDLSLSGGGEQFF; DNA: TGTGCCACCAGTGATTTGTCTTTGAGCGGGGGTGGTGAGCAGTTCTTC
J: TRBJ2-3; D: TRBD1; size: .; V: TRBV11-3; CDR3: CASSLDPGQHTDTQYF; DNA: TGTGCCAGCAGCTTAGATCCGGGACAGCACACAGATACGCAGTATTTT
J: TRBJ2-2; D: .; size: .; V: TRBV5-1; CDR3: CVSSFDTGELFF; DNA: TGCGTCAGCAGCTTTGACACCGGGGAGCTGTTTTTT
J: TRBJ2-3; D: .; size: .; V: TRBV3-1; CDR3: CASSHRRGGTDTQYF; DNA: TGTGCCAGCAGCCACCGGAGAGGGGGCACAGATACGCAGTATTTT
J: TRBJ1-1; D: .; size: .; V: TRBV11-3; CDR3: CASSSGLGAALYTEAFF; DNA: TGTGCCAGCAGCTCTGGACTGGGGGCGGCACTTTACACTGAAGCTTTCTTT
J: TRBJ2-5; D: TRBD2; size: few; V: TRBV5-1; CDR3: CASGTSGGKETQYF; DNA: TGCGCCAGCGGGACTAGCGGGGGGAAAGAGACCCAGTACTTC
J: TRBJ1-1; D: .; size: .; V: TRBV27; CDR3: CASRHLREGNTEAFF; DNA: TGTGCCAGCAGACATCTTCGGGAGGGAAACACTGAAGCTTTCTTT
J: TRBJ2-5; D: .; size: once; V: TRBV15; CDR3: CATALWEETQETQYF; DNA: TGTGCCACCGCCCTCTGGGAAGAAACCCAGGAGACCCAGTACTTC
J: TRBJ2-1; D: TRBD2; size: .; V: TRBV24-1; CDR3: CATSDAIAGGRQFF; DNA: TGTGCCACCAGTGATGCGATAGCGGGGGGGCGGCAGTTCTTC
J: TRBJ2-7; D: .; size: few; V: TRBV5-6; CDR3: CASSLATTYEQYF; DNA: TGTGCCAGCAGCTTGGCTACCACCTACGAGCAGTACTTC
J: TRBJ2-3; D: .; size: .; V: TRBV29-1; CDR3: CSVPLAIDTRYF; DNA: TGCAGCGTGCCCCTAGCAATCGATACGCGGTATTTT
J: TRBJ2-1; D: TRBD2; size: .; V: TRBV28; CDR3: CASSLPREAEFF; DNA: TGTGCCAGCAGTTTACCTCGGGAGGCTGAGTTCTTC
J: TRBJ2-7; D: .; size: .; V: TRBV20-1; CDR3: CSATGSRDFYEQYF; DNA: TGCAGTGCTACCGGATCCCGGGATTTCTACGAGCAGTACTTC
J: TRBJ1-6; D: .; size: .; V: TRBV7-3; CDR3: CASSSNGGPLHF; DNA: TGTGCCAGCAGCTCCAATGGGGGGCCCCTCCACTTT
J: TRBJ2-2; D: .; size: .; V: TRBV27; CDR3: CASSWKGRNTGELFF; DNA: TGTGCCAGCAGTTGGAAGGGGCGGAACACCGGGGAGCTGTTTTTT
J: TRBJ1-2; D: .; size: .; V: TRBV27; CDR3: CASSGTNYGYTF; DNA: TGTGCCAGCAGCGGGACCAACTATGGCTACACCTTC
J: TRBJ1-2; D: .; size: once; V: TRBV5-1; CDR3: CASSPQTRRDYYGYTF; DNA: TGCGCCAGCAGCCCCCAAACTAGGAGAGACTACTATGGCTACACCTTC
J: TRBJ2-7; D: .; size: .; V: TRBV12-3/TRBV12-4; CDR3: CASSLGPPYEQYF; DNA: TGTGCCAGCAGTTTAGGCCCCCCCTACGAGCAGTACTTC
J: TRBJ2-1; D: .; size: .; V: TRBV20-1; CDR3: CSARVTDYNEQFF; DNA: TGCAGTGCTAGAGTGACAGACTACAATGAGCAGTTCTTC
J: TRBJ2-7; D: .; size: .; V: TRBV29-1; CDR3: CSVVVRGPTYEQYF; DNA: TGCAGCGTTGTAGTGAGGGGACCGACCTACGAGCAGTACTTC
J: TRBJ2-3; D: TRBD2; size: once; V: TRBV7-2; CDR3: CASSLAPTGTSGGTDTQYF; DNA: TGTGCCAGCAGCTTAGCCCCTACCGGGACTAGCGGGGGCACAGATACGCAGTATTTT
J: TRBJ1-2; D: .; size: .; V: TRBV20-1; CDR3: CSVSYYYGYTF; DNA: TGCAGTGTTTCCTACTACTATGGCTACACCTTC
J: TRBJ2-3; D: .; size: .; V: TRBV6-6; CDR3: CASSYLGLPTDTQYF; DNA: TGTGCCAGCAGTTACTTGGGTTTACCCACAGATACGCAGTATTTT
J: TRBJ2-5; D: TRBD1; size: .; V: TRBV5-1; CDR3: CASSFGTGVETQYF; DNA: TGCGCCAGCAGTTTCGGGACAGGGGTCGAGACCCAGTACTTC
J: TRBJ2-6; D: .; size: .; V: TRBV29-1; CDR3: CSVESRISSGANVLTF; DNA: TGCAGCGTTGAAAGTCGGATCTCCTCTGGGGCCAACGTCCTGACTTTC
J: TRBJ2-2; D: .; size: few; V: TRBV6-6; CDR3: CASSPPGFGGELFF; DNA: TGTGCCAGCAGCCCCCCAGGGTTCGGCGGGGAGCTGTTTTTT
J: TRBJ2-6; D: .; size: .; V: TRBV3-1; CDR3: CASSQGYRGGGANVLTF; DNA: TGTGCCAGCAGCCAAGGGTACAGGGGAGGTGGGGCCAACGTCCTGACTTTC